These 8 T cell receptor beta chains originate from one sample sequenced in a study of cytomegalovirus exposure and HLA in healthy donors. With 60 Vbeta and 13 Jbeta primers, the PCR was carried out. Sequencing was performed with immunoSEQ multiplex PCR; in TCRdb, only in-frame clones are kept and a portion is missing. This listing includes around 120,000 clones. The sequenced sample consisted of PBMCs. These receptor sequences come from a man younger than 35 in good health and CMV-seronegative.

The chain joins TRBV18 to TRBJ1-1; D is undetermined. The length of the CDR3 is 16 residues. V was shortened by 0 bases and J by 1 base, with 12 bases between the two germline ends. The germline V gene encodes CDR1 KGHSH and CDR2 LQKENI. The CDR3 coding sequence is TGTGCCAGCTCACCACCGGGCAGCAGCAGGAACACTGAAGCTTTCTTT. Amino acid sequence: CASSPPGSSRNTEAFF.

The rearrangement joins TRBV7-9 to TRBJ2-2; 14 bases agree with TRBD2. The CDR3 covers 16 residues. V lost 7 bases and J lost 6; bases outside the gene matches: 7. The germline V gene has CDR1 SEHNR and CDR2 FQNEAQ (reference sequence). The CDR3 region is CASNTGLAGVAGELFF. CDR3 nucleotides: TGTGCCAGCAATACGGGACTAGCGGGAGTTGCCGGGGAGCTGTTTTTT. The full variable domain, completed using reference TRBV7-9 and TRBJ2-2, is DTGVSQNPRHKITKRGQNVTFRCDPISEHNRLYWYRQTLGQGPEFLTYFQNEAQLEKSRLLSDRFSAERPKGSFSTLEIQRTEQGDSAMYLCASNTGLAGVAGELFFGEGSRLTVL.

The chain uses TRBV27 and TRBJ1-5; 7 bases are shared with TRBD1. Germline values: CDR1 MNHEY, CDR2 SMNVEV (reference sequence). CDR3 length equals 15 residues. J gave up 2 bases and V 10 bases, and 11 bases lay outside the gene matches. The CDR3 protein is CATATYDRGNQPQHF. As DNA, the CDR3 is TGTGCCACCGCCACATATGACAGGGGCAATCAGCCCCAGCATTTT.

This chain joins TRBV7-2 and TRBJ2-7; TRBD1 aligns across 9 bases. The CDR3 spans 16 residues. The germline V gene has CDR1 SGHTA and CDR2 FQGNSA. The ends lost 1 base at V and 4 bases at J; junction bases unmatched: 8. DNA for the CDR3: TGTGCCAGCAGCTTAGAACCGGGACAGGGTTATTACGAGCAGTACTTC. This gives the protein CASSLEPGQGYYEQYF.

In DNA form, the CDR3 reads TGCAGCGTTGAAGATCACCGGGTCTACAATGAGCAGTTCTTC. This gives the protein CSVEDHRVYNEQFF. This rearrangement joins TRBV29-1 to TRBJ2-1; no clear D gene. The CDR3 loop spans 14 amino acids. Trimming cost V 0 bases and J 3 bases, with 9 bases left between them. CDR1 and CDR2 from the germline V gene are SQVTM and ANQGSEA.

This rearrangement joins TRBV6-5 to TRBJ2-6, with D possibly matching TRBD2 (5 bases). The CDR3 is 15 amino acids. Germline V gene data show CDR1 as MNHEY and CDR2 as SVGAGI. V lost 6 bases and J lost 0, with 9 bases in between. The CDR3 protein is CASRQRSSGANVLTF. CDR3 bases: TGTGCCAGCAGGCAGCGGAGCTCTGGGGCCAACGTCCTGACTTTC.

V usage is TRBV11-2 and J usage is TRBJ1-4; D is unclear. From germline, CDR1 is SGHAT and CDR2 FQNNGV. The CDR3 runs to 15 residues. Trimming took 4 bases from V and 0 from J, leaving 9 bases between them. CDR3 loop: CASSSLSSTNEKLFF. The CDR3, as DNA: TGTGCCAGCAGCTCCTTATCCTCAACTAATGAAAAACTGTTTTTT.

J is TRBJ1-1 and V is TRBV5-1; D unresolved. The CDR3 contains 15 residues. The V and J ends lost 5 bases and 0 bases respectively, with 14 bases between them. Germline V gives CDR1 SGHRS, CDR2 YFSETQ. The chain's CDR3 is CASRPVNPMNTEAFF. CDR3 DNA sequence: TGCGCCAGCAGGCCAGTAAACCCAATGAACACTGAAGCTTTCTTT.